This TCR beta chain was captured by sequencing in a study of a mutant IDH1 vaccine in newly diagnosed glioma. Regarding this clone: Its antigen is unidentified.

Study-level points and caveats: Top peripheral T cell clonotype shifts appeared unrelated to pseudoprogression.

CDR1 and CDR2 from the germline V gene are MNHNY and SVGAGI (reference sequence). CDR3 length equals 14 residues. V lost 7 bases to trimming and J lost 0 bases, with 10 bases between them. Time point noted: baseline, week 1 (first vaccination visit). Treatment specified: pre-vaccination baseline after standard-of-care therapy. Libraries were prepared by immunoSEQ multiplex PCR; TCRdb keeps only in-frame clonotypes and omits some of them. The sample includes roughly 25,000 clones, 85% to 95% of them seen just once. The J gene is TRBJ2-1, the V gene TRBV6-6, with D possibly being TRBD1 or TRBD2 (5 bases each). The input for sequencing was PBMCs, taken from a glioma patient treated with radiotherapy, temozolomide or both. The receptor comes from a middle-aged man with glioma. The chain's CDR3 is CASNSGSSYNEQFF. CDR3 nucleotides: TGTGCCAGCAATTCAGGGAGCTCCTACAATGAGCAGTTCTTC.